This passage covers 29 T cell receptor beta chains from one sample sequenced in a study of CD8 T cells in Susac syndrome. Reverse transcription of roughly 0.45 to 1 ug RNA was performed with random hexamers. Each CDR3 protein is one row after TCRdb ran MiXCR on the immunoSEQ multiplex PCR reads. In the table there are 150,000 to 200,000 distinct CDR3 sequences, 95% of which are singletons. Input material: CD8+ T cells from PBMCs. The receptors originated from a human donor with Susac syndrome.

The V and J genes are TRBV7-2 and TRBJ2-7; unclear D gene. CDR1 and CDR2 (germline): SGHTA, FQGNSA. V was pared by 2 bases and J by 0 bases, with 8 bases between. The CDR3 totals 14 residues. CDR3 DNA sequence: TGTGCCAGCAGCTTAAGGGTCCGCTCCTACGAGCAGTACTTC. The encoded protein is CASSLRVRSYEQYF.

The V gene is TRBV4-1, the J gene TRBJ1-1, with D maybe TRBD1 (6 bases). From germline, CDR1 is MGHRA and CDR2 YSYEKL. This CDR3 spans 15 amino acids. The V and J ends lost 3 bases and 5 bases respectively, with 16 bases between them. The CDR3 bases are TGCGCCAGCAGCCAGGATCAAAACAGGGAAACTGAAGCTTTCTTT. Its protein is CASSQDQNRETEAFF.

V usage is TRBV15 and J usage is TRBJ2-1, with 9 bases lining up with TRBD2. Losses at the gene ends were 4 bases for V and 5 bases for J; bases not matched to a gene: 9. CDR1 is LNHNV, CDR2 YYDKDF, per germline (reference sequence). This CDR3 has 16 amino acids. CDR3 region: CATSTQSSGVNNEQFF. The CDR3 nucleotides read TGTGCCACCAGCACCCAATCTAGCGGGGTCAACAATGAGCAGTTCTTC.

CDR3 in amino acids: CASRQVWGENTEAFF. CDR3 sequence (DNA): TGTGCCAGTAGACAGGTTTGGGGGGAGAACACTGAAGCTTTCTTT. This chain joins TRBV19 and TRBJ1-1, with D possibly TRBD1 on 5 matching bases. CDR3 length: 15 amino acids. V was cut by 6 bases and J by 1 base, with 15 bases left in between. Germline V lookup: CDR1 LNHDA, CDR2 SQIVND (reference sequence).

The J gene is TRBJ2-3, the V gene TRBV27; no definite D call. Per the germline V gene, CDR1 is MNHEY and CDR2 is SMNVEV (reference sequence). Trimming left V 3 bases short and J 5 bases short, with 12 bases between. The CDR3 runs 14 residues. For the CDR3, the DNA is TGTGCCAGCAGTTTCATCCCCCGCGGAGATACGCAGTATTTT. It codes for CASSFIPRGDTQYF.

V usage is TRBV6-6 and J usage is TRBJ2-5; 8 nucleotides align to TRBD2. Germline CDR1 MNHNY, CDR2 SVGAGI (reference sequence). The V and J ends lost 7 bases and 5 bases, in that order; junction bases with no gene match: 15. The CDR3 sequence is 16 residues long. The CDR3 loop is CASTYLSGGEGETQYF. Here the CDR3 DNA reads TGTGCCAGCACCTACCTCTCGGGGGGGGAAGGGGAGACCCAGTACTTC.

V is TRBV24-1 and J is TRBJ2-5, with D perhaps TRBD1 or TRBD2 (6 bases each). Between the trimmed V and J ends, which lost 4 bases and 2 bases, there was a span of 16 bases. The CDR3 runs 16 residues. Germline lookup yields CDR1 KGHDR and CDR2 SFDVKD. The CDR3 loop reads CATSDNSGAGQETQYF. In DNA form, the CDR3 reads TGTGCCACCAGTGACAACTCGGGGGCAGGGCAAGAGACCCAGTACTTC.

The chain employs TRBV4-1 and TRBJ1-1; perhaps TRBD1 as D (5 bases). This CDR3 region has 14 residues. V was clipped by 2 bases and J by 1 base, with 8 bases between them. Germline V lookup: CDR1 MGHRA, CDR2 YSYEKL. CDR3 protein: CASSQTTANTEAFF. The CDR3 DNA reads TGCGCCAGCAGCCAAACGACAGCGAACACTGAAGCTTTCTTT.

The CDR3 loop reads CASGSGAGFFSPLHF. The CDR3 bases are TGTGCTAGTGGTTCGGGGGCGGGATTTTTTTCACCCCTCCACTTT. J is TRBJ1-6 and V is TRBV12-5, with D perhaps matching TRBD1 (6 bases). The CDR3 is 15 residues long. V shed 4 bases and J shed 9 bases, with 16 bases lying between them. The germline V gene encodes CDR1 LGHNT and CDR2 FRNRAP.

The chain joins TRBV4-1 to TRBJ2-1; D possibly corresponds to TRBD2 (7 bases). The V gene's germline CDR1 is MGHRA and CDR2 YSYEKL. The CDR3 runs to 16 residues. V lost 2 bases, J lost 5 bases, and 16 bases lay in between. In nucleotides, the CDR3 is TGCGCCAGCAGCCAATTGGAGGGGGGGATCCACAATGAGCAGTTCTTC. The encoded protein is CASSQLEGGIHNEQFF.

J is TRBJ1-5 and V is TRBV2; TRBD1 matches at 7 bases. J gave up 6 bases and V 6 bases, and 11 bases lay outside the gene matches. The V gene's germline CDR1 is SNHLY and CDR2 FYNNEI. The CDR3 extends over 15 amino acids. CDR3 DNA sequence: TGTGCCAGCAGCACGTCACAGGGGTTAGGTCAGCCCCAGCATTTT. Protein: CASSTSQGLGQPQHF.

This chain connects TRBV9 to TRBJ2-7; 10 bases are a match to TRBD1. CDR3 length equals 15 residues. Germline V gene data show CDR1 as SGDLS and CDR2 as YYNGEE. V lost 3 bases and J lost 4; bases outside the gene matches: 7. The CDR3 DNA reads TGTGCCAGCAGCGAAACGGACAGGGGGTTTTACGAGCAGTACTTC. Encoded protein: CASSETDRGFYEQYF. The complete variable domain, with remaining parts taken from reference TRBV9 and TRBJ2-7, reads DSGVTQTPKHLITATGQRVTLRCSPRSGDLSVYWYQQSLDQGLQFLIQYYNGEERAKGNILERFSAQQFPDLHSELNLSSLELGDSALYFCASSETDRGFYEQYFGPGTRLTVT.

V is TRBV27 and J is TRBJ2-7; 11 bases map to TRBD1. This CDR3 spans 15 amino acids. Germline CDR1 MNHEY, CDR2 SMNVEV (reference sequence). V lost 4 bases to trimming and J lost 1 base; unmatched junction nucleotides: 3. This chain's CDR3 is CASSWGQGVSYEQYF. CDR3 bases: TGTGCCAGCAGTTGGGGACAGGGGGTTTCCTACGAGCAGTACTTC.

The rearrangement links TRBV9 to TRBJ2-7, with TRBD2 identical over 8 bases. The germline V gene encodes CDR1 SGDLS and CDR2 YYNGEE. The J segment lost 6 bases and the V segment lost 4 bases, leaving 9 bases of the junction unmatched. The CDR3 runs 14 residues. The CDR3, as DNA: TGTGCCAGCAGCCCAACTAGCGGTAGTGTCGAGCAGTACTTC. It codes for CASSPTSGSVEQYF.

The chain combines TRBV28 with TRBJ2-7; the match to TRBD1 covers 8 bases. Germline V gene lookup returns CDR1 MDHEN and CDR2 SYDVKM. The CDR3 length is 14 residues. V lost 4 bases, J lost 2 bases, and 4 bases stayed unmatched. In nucleotides, the CDR3 is TGTGCCAGCAGTTCCGACAGGGGACCCTACGAGCAGTACTTC. This translates into CASSSDRGPYEQYF.

The J gene is TRBJ2-1, the V gene TRBV20-1; D remains unclear. V lost 2 bases and J 0 bases, leaving 14 bases between the germline ends. CDR1 is DFQATT, CDR2 SNEGSKA, per germline (reference sequence). The CDR3 loop spans 16 amino acids. The CDR3 spells CSARHLGLSSYNEQFF. CDR3 bases: TGCAGTGCTAGACACCTGGGGTTGAGCTCCTACAATGAGCAGTTCTTC.

The genes are TRBV2 and TRBJ2-4, with TRBD1 matching over 7 bases. This CDR3 contains 19 residues. The ends lost 2 bases at V and 0 bases at J; junction bases unmatched: 13. Germline CDR1 and CDR2: SNHLY and FYNNEI. DNA of the CDR3: TGTGCCAGCAGTGAAAGAAGGGGGCGACAGGTTTTAGCCAAAAACATTCAGTACTTC. Translating gives CASSERRGRQVLAKNIQYF.

Details on this clonotype: At one boundary the junction diverges from the germline segment, which might be a read error. The CDR3 nucleotides are TGTGCCAGCAGCCTAACAGGGGCGAGAGAGACCCAGTACTTC. This gives the protein CASSLTGARETQYF. The chain uses TRBV7-3 and TRBJ2-5, with 7 bases lining up with TRBD1. This CDR3 is built from 14 residues. In germline, CDR1 is SGHTA, CDR2 FQGTGA.

Note on this clonotype: At one end, the junction sequence differs from germline, possibly due to a read error. The V gene is TRBV7-7, the J gene TRBJ2-5; D may correspond to TRBD1 or TRBD2 (5 bases each). CDR3 size: 16 residues. CDR1 is SSHAT, CDR2 FNYEAQ, per germline (reference sequence). The CDR3 loop reads CASSLEMGVILETQYF. The CDR3 DNA follows: TGTGCTAGCAGCTTAGAGATGGGGGTGATTTTAGAGACCCAGTACTTC.

CDR3 sequence reads: CATSVASVDNEQFF. The CDR3 bases are TGTGCCACCAGTGTTGCTTCGGTTGACAATGAGCAGTTCTTC. J is TRBJ2-1 and V is TRBV24-1, with D uncertain. Between the trimmed V and J ends, which lost 5 bases and 5 bases, there was a span of 12 bases. This CDR3 is built from 14 residues. Germline V lookup: CDR1 KGHDR, CDR2 SFDVKD.

The CDR3 region has the DNA TGCAGTGCTAGAGAAGTTACAGGGTCATCCTACGAGCAGTACTTC. Translating it yields CSAREVTGSSYEQYF. The chain carries TRBV20-1 and TRBJ2-7; D might be TRBD1 (6 bases). The CDR3 has 15 residues. V was shortened by 0 bases and J by 1 base, with 13 bases between the two germline ends. Germline-derived CDR1 and CDR2 are DFQATT and SNEGSKA (reference sequence).

The rearrangement uses TRBV30 and TRBJ1-2; D is uncertain. CDR1 GTSNPN and CDR2 SVGIG come from the germline V gene (reference sequence). CDR3 size: 11 residues. Trimming shortened V by 7 bases and J by 5 bases, and 11 bases separated the two germline ends. CDR3 sequence (DNA): TGTGCCTCGAAACGGACGTATGGCTACACCTTC. This codes for CASKRTYGYTF.

V gene TRBV7-9 combines with J gene TRBJ2-2; possible D gene TRBD2, 5 bases. The CDR3 is made up of 15 amino acids. Germline assignment: CDR1 SEHNR and CDR2 FQNEAQ (reference sequence). The V end lost 5 bases, the J end lost 4 bases, and 14 bases lay between the germline ends. The CDR3 protein is CASSPATGITGELFF. In DNA, the CDR3 is TGTGCCAGCAGCCCCGCAACGGGGATCACCGGGGAGCTGTTTTTT.

This chain connects TRBV19 to TRBJ1-5; no clear D gene. V was pared by 3 bases and J by 9 bases, with 12 bases between. The V gene's germline CDR1 is LNHDA and CDR2 SQIVND (reference sequence). The CDR3 consists of 13 residues. The CDR3 nucleotides read TGTGCCAGTAGTATTGTGGTTTCGTGGCCCCAGCATTTT. It specifies CASSIVVSWPQHF.

The rearrangement joins TRBV19 to TRBJ2-2, with D tentatively TRBD2 (6 bases). Trimming took off 3 bases at V and 5 bases at J, with 7 bases between the two ends. The CDR3 contains 13 residues. In germline, CDR1 is LNHDA, CDR2 SQIVND (reference sequence). The CDR3 loop reads CASSISGTGELFF. The CDR3 DNA reads TGTGCCAGTAGTATCAGCGGGACCGGGGAGCTGTTTTTT.

The rearrangement joins TRBV20-1 to TRBJ2-5; 12 bases fit TRBD1. Trimming at V came to 1 base and at J to 0 bases, leaving 12 bases not matched to a gene. The CDR3 length is 19 residues. Germline V gene lookup returns CDR1 DFQATT and CDR2 SNEGSKA (reference sequence). CDR3 in amino acids: CSARAYLGTGGPNQETQYF. Here the CDR3 DNA reads TGCAGTGCTAGAGCTTACTTGGGGACAGGGGGCCCTAACCAAGAGACCCAGTACTTC.

The rearrangement joins TRBV5-1 to TRBJ2-3; 15 bases map to TRBD2. The V and J ends lost 4 bases and 4 bases, in that order; junction bases with no gene match: 4. Germline CDR1 is SGHRS and CDR2 is YFSETQ. The CDR3 has 16 amino acids. The CDR3 is CASSAGLAGGPDTQYF. CDR3 sequence (DNA): TGCGCCAGCAGCGCCGGACTAGCGGGGGGGCCAGATACGCAGTATTTT. The whole variable domain, remainder taken from reference TRBV5-1 and TRBJ2-3, is KAGVTQTPRYLIKTRGQQVTLSCSPISGHRSVSWYQQTPGQGLQFLFEYFSETQRNKGNFPGRFSGRQFSNSRSEMNVSTLELGDSALYLCASSAGLAGGPDTQYFGPGTRLTVL.

The rearrangement links TRBV10-2 to TRBJ1-2; D possibly corresponds to TRBD1 (5 bases). The V and J ends lost 0 bases and 4 bases respectively, with 9 bases between them. This CDR3 contains 14 residues. The germline gives CDR1 WSHSY, CDR2 SAAADI. CDR3 nucleotides: TGCGCCAGCAGTGAGTCGACCGGGACCTATGGCTACACCTTC. Amino acids: CASSESTGTYGYTF.

V is TRBV7-9 and J is TRBJ1-2, with D unclear. V was trimmed by 2 bases and J by 8 bases, leaving 18 bases between them. The CDR3 covers 15 residues. In germline, CDR1 is SEHNR, CDR2 FQNEAQ (reference sequence). In DNA, the CDR3 is TGTGCCAGCAGCTTACTATGGTCGGGCACAGAGGGCTACACCTTC. Translating gives CASSLLWSGTEGYTF.